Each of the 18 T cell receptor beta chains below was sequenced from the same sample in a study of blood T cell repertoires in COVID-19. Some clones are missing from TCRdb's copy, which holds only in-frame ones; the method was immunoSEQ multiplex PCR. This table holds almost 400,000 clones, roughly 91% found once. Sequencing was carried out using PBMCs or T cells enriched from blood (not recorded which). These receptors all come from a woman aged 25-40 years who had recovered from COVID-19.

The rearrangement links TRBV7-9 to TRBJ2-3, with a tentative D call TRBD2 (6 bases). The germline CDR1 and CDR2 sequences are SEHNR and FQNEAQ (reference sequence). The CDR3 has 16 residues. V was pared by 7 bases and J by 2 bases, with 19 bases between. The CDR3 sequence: CASTGSTSLYTDTQYF. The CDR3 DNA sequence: TGTGCCAGCACCGGATCTACTAGCCTATACACAGATACGCAGTATTTT.

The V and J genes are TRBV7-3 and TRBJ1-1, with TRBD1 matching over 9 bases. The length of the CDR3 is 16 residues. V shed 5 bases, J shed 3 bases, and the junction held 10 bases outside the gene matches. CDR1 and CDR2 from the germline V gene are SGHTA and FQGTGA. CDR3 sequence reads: CASSPRQGGRYTEAFF. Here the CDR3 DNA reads TGTGCCAGCAGCCCGAGACAGGGGGGGAGGTACACTGAAGCTTTCTTT.

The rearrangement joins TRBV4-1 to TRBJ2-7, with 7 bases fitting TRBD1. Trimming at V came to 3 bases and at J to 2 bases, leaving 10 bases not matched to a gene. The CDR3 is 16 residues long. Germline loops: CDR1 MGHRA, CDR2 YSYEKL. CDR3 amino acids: CASSHVIGTVAYEQYF. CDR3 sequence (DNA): TGCGCCAGCAGCCACGTAATTGGGACAGTCGCCTACGAGCAGTACTTC.

The CDR3 loop reads CATSGDRDGHTDTQYF. CDR3 DNA: TGTGCCACCAGTGGTGACAGGGACGGCCACACAGATACGCAGTATTTT. V is TRBV24-1 and J is TRBJ2-3; TRBD1 agrees at 7 bases. The germline V gene encodes CDR1 KGHDR and CDR2 SFDVKD. With V trimmed by 5 bases and J by 2 bases, 9 bases remained unmatched. CDR3 length equals 16 residues.

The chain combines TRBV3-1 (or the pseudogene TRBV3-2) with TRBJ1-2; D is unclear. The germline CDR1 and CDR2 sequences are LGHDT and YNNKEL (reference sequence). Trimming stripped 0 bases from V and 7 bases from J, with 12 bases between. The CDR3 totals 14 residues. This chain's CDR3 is CASSQDPGISGYTF. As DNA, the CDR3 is TGTGCCAGCAGCCAAGACCCAGGTATCAGTGGCTACACCTTC.

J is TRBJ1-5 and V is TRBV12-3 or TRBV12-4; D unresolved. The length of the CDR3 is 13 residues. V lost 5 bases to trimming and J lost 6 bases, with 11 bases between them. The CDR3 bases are TGTGCCAGCAGTCCTCACAATACTCAGCCCCAGCATTTT. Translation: CASSPHNTQPQHF.

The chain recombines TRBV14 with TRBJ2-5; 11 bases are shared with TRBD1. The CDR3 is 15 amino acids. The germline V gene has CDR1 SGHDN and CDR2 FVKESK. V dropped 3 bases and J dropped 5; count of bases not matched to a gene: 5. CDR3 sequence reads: CASSQWTGGSETQYF. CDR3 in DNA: TGTGCCAGCAGCCAGTGGACAGGGGGCTCGGAGACCCAGTACTTC.

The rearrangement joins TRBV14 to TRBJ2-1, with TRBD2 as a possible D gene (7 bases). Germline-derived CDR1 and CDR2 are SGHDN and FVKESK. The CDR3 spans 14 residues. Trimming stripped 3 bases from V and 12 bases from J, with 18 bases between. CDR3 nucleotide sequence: TGTGCCAGCAGCCACCTCGGGGGGCCGATTGGGCAGTTCTTC. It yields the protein CASSHLGGPIGQFF.

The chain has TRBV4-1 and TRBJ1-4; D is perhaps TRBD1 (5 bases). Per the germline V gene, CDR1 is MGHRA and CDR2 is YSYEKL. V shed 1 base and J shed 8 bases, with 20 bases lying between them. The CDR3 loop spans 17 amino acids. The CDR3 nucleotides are TGCGCCAGCAGCCAAGTGGGGTTAGGGGACTATGGAGAAAAACTGTTTTTT. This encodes CASSQVGLGDYGEKLFF.

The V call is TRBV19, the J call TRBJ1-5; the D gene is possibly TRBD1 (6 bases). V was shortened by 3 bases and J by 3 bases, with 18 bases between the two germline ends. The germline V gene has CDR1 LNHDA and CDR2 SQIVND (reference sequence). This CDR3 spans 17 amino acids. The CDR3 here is CASSIAGAAGDNQPQHF. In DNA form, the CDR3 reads TGTGCCAGTAGTATCGCAGGGGCCGCGGGAGACAATCAGCCCCAGCATTTT.

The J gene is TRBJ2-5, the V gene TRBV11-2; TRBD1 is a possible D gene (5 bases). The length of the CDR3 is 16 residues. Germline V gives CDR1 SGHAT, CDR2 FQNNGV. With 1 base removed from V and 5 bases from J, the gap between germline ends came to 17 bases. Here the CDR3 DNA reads TGTGCCAGCAGCTTAGTGGTGGGCAGGGCTGGGGAGACCCAGTACTTC. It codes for CASSLVVGRAGETQYF.

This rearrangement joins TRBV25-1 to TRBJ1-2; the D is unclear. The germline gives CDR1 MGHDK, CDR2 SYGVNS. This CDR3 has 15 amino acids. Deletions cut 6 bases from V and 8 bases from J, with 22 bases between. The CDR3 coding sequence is TGTGCCAGCAGACCCTCTCTGTCGACCGGAGCAGGCTACACCTTC. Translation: CASRPSLSTGAGYTF.

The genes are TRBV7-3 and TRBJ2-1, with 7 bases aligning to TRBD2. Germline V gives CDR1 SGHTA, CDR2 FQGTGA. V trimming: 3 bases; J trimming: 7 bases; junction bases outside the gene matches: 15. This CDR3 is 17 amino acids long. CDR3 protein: CASSFRAGRAGWNEQFF. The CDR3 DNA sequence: TGTGCCAGCAGCTTCCGTGCGGGGAGGGCCGGGTGGAATGAGCAGTTCTTC.

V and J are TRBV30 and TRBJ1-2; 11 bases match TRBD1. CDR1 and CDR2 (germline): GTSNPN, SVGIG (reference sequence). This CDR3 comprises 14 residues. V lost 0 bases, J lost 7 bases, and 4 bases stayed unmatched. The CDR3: CAWSVGTGGLGYTF. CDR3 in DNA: TGTGCCTGGAGTGTAGGGACAGGGGGTCTTGGCTACACCTTC. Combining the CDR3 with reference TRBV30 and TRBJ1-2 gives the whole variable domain SQTIHQWPATLVQPVGSPLSLECTVEGTSNPNLYWYRQAAGRGLQLLFYSVGIGQISSEVPQNLSASRPQDRQFILSSKKLLLSDSGFYLCAWSVGTGGLGYTFGSGTRLTVV.

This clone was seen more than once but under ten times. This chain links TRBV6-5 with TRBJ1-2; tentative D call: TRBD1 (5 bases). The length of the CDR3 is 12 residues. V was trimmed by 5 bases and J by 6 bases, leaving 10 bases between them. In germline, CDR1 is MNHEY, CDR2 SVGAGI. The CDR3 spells CASSPDRHGYTF. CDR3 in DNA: TGTGCCAGCAGTCCCGACAGACATGGCTACACCTTC.

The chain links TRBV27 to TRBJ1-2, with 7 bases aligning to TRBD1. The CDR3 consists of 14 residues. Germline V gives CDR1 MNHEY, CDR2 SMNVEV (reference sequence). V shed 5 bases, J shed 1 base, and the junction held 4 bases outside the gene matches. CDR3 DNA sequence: TGTGCCAGCAGTAGGGACAGATTTAACTATGGCTACACCTTC. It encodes CASSRDRFNYGYTF.

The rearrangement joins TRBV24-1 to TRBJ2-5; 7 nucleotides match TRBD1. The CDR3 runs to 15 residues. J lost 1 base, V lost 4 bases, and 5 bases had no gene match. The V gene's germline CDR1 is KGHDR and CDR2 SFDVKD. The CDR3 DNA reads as TGTGCCACCAGTGACGCAGGGGACAGCCAAGAGACCCAGTACTTC. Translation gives CATSDAGDSQETQYF.

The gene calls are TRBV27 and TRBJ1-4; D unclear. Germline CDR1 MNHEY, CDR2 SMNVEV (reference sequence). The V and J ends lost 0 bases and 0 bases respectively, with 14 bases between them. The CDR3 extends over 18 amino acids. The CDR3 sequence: CASSLSPRTIATNEKLFF. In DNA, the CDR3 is TGTGCCAGCAGTTTATCCCCCAGAACCATCGCAACTAATGAAAAACTGTTTTTT.